This T cell receptor beta chain was recorded in a study of T cells of healthy individuals. TCRdb re-called the 5' RACE reads through MiXCR, storing one row per CDR3 protein. The sample shows more than 85,000 distinct CDR3 sequences, around 17% of them seen only once. CDR1 and CDR2 (germline): SGHDT, YYEEEE. This CDR3 comprises 14 residues. V lost 2 bases to trimming and J lost 4 bases, with 12 bases between them. This clonotype was observed many times. The sequence was obtained from a human donor in good health. The rearrangement links TRBV5-6 to TRBJ1-1; a weak D match, TRBD1 (5 bases). Here the CDR3 reads CASSFEGISTEAFF. The CDR3 nucleotides read TGTGCCAGCAGCTTTGAGGGGATTTCCACTGAAGCTTTCTTT.